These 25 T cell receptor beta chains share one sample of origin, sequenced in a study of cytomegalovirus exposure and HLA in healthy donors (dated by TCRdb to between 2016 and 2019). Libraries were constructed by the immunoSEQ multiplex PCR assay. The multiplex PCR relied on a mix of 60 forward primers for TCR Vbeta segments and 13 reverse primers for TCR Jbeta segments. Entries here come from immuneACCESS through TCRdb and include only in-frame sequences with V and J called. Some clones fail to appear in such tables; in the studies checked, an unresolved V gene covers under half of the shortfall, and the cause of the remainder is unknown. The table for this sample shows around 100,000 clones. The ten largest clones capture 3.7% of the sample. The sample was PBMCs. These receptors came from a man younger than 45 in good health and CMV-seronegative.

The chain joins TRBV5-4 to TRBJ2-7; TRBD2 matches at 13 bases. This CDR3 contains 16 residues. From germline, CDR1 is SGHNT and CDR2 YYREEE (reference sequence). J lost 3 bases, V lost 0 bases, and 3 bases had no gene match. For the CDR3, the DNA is TGTGCCAGCAGCTTGGCGGGACTAGCGGGGAACTACGAGCAGTACTTC. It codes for CASSLAGLAGNYEQYF. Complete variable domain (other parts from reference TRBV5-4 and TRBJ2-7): ETGVTQSPTHLIKTRGQQVTLRCSSQSGHNTVSWYQQALGQGPQFIFQYYREEENGRGNFPPRFSGLQFPNYSSELNVNALELDDSALYLCASSLAGLAGNYEQYFGPGTRLTVT.

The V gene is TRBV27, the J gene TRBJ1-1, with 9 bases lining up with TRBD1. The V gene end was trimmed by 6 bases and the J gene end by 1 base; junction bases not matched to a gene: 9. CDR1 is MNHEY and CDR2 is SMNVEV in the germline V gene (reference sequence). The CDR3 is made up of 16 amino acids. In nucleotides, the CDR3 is TGTGCCAGCAGAATCCTTAACAGGGGGCCGAACACTGAAGCTTTCTTT. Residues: CASRILNRGPNTEAFF.

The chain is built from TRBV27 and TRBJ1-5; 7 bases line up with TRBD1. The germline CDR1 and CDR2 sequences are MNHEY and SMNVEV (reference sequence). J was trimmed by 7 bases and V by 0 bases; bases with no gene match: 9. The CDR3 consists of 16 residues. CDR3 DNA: TGTGCCAGCAGTTTATCGCCCTCGACAGGGTGGCAGCCCCAGCATTTT. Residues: CASSLSPSTGWQPQHF.

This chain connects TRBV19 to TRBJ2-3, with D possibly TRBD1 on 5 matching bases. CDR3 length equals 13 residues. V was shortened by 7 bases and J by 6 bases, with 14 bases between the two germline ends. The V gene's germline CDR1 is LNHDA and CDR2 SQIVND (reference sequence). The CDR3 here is CASKDMPEDTQYF. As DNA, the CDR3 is TGTGCCAGTAAGGACATGCCGGAGGATACGCAGTATTTT. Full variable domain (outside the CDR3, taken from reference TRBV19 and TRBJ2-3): DGGITQSPKYLFRKEGQNVTLSCEQNLNHDAMYWYRQDPGQGLRLIYYSQIVNDFQKGDIAEGYSVSREKKESFPLTVTSAQKNPTAFYLCASKDMPEDTQYFGPGTRLTVL.

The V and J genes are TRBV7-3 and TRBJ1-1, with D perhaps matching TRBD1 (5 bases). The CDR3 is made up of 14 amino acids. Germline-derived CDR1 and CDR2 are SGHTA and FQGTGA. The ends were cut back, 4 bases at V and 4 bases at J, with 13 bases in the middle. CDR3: CASSSAGGLTEAFF. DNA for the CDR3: TGTGCCAGCAGCTCCGCGGGGGGACTCACTGAAGCTTTCTTT.

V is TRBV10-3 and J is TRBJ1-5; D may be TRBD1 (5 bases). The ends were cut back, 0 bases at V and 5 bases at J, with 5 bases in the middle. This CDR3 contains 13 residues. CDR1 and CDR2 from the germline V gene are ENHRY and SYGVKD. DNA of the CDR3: TGTGCCATCAGTGAGTCAGGGGATCAGCCCCAGCATTTT. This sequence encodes CAISESGDQPQHF.

The DNA for the CDR3 is TGTGCCAGCAGCTTTTTGCGTGGGGGCGATCAGCCCCAGCATTTT. Its protein is CASSFLRGGDQPQHF. The chain links TRBV7-8 to TRBJ1-5; the D gene is possibly TRBD1 (6 bases). V lost 3 bases to trimming and J lost 5 bases, with 14 bases between them. Germline CDR1 SGHVS, CDR2 FQNEAQ. This CDR3 has 15 amino acids.

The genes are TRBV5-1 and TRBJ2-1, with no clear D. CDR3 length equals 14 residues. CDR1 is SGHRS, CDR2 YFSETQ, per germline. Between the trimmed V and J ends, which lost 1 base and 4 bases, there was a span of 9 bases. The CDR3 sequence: CASSLSPSYNEQFF. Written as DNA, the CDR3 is TGCGCCAGCAGCTTGTCCCCGAGTTACAATGAGCAGTTCTTC. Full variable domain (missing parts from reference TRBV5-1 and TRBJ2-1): KAGVTQTPRYLIKTRGQQVTLSCSPISGHRSVSWYQQTPGQGLQFLFEYFSETQRNKGNFPGRFSGRQFSNSRSEMNVSTLELGDSALYLCASSLSPSYNEQFFGPGTRLTVL.

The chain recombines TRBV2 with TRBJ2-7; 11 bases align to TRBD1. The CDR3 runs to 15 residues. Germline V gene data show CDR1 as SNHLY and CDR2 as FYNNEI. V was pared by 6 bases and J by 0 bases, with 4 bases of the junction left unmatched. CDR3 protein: CASRLGQGVSYEQYF. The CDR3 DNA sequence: TGTGCCAGCAGATTGGGACAGGGGGTCTCCTACGAGCAGTACTTC.

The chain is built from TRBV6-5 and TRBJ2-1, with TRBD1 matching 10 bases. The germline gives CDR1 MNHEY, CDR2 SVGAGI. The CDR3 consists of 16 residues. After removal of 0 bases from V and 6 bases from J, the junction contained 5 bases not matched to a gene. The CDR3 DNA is TGTGCCAGCAGTTACTCCTGGACAGGGGGGCTCAATGAGCAGTTCTTC. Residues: CASSYSWTGGLNEQFF.

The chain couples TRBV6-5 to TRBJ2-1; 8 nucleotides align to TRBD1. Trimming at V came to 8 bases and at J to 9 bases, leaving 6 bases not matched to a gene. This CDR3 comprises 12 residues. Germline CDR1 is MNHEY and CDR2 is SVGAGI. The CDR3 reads CASQGQGTEQFF. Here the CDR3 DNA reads TGTGCCAGCCAAGGACAGGGTACTGAGCAGTTCTTC.

CDR3 amino acids: CASSLADGTGYEKLFF. CDR3 sequence (DNA): TGCGCCAGCAGCTTGGCCGACGGGACAGGCTATGAAAAACTGTTTTTT. The gene calls are TRBV5-1 and TRBJ1-4; 8 nucleotides align to TRBD1. This CDR3 contains 16 residues. Germline values: CDR1 SGHRS, CDR2 YFSETQ. The V gene end was trimmed by 0 bases and the J gene end by 6 bases; junction bases not matched to a gene: 7.

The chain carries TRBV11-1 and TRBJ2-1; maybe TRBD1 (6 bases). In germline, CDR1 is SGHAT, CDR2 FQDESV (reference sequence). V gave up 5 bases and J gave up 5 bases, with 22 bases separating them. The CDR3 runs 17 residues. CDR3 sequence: CASSRPDRSHYHNEQFF. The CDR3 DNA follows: TGTGCCAGCAGCCGACCCGACAGGTCACACTACCACAATGAGCAGTTCTTC.

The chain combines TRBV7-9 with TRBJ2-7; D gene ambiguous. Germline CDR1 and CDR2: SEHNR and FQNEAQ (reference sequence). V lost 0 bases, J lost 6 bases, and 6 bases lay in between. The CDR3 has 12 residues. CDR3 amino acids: CASSLAQREQYF. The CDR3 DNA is TGTGCCAGCAGCTTAGCCCAGCGCGAGCAGTACTTC.

The CDR3 DNA reads as TGCGCCAGCAGACCGCAGGCAAGCACAGATACGCAGTATTTT. Its translation: CASRPQASTDTQYF. This chain links TRBV5-1 with TRBJ2-3; D call uncertain. Germline V gives CDR1 SGHRS, CDR2 YFSETQ. CDR3 size: 14 residues. Trimming removed 5 bases from V and 0 bases from J, with 10 bases in between.

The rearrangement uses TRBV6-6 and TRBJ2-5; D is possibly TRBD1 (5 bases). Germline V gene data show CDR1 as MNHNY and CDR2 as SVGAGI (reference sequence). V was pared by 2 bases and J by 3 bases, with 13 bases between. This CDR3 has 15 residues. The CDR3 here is CASSYPVLGEETQYF. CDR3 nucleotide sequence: TGTGCCAGCAGTTACCCCGTTTTAGGGGAAGAGACCCAGTACTTC.

Here the CDR3 reads CASSLVPGSGNTIYF. The CDR3, as DNA: TGTGCCAGCAGCTTAGTTCCGGGCTCTGGAAACACCATATATTTT. The chain couples TRBV7-2 to TRBJ1-3, with D hard to call. Germline V lookup: CDR1 SGHTA, CDR2 FQGNSA. V lost 1 base and J lost 0, with 7 bases in between. There are 15 residues in the CDR3.

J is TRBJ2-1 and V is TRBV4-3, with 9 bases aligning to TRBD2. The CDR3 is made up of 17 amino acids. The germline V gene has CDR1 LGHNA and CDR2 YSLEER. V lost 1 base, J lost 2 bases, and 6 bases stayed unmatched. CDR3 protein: CASSQGVAGATYNEQFF. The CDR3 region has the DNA TGCGCCAGCAGCCAAGGGGTAGCGGGGGCCACCTACAATGAGCAGTTCTTC.

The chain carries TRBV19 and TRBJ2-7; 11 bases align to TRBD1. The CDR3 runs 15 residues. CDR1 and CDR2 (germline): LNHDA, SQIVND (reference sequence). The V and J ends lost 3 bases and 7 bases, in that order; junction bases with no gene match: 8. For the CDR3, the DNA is TGTGCCAGTAGTATTCACCGGGACAGGGGGTTTGAGCAGTACTTC. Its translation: CASSIHRDRGFEQYF.

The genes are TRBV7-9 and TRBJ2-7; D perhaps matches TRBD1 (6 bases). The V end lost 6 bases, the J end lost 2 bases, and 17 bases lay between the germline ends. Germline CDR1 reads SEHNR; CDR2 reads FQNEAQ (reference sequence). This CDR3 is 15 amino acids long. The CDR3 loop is CASSPQRTDTYEQYF. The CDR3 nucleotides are TGTGCCAGCAGTCCCCAAAGGACAGACACCTACGAGCAGTACTTC.

CDR3 in amino acids: CASSQGFKGQGGNTIYF. The DNA of the CDR3 is TGCGCCAGCAGCCAAGGCTTCAAGGGACAGGGGGGAAACACCATATATTTT. The chain joins TRBV4-1 to TRBJ1-3; TRBD1 aligns across 10 bases. The V and J ends lost 1 base and 4 bases, in that order; junction bases with no gene match: 7. Germline CDR1 and CDR2: MGHRA and YSYEKL. The CDR3 spans 17 residues.

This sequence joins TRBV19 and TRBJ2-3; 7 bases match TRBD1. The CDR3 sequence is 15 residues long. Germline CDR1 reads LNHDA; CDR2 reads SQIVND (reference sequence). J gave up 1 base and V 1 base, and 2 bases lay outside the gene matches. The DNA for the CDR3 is TGTGCCAGTAGTATAGGACAGGGAGGCACAGATACGCAGTATTTT. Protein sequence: CASSIGQGGTDTQYF.

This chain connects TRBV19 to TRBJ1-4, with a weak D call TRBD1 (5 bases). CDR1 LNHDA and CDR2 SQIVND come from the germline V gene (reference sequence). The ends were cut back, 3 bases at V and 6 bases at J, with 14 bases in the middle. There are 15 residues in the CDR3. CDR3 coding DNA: TGTGCCAGTAGTATTCCCGGTGGGGCAGATGAAAAACTGTTTTTT. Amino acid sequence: CASSIPGGADEKLFF. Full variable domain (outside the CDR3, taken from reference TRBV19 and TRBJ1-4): DGGITQSPKYLFRKEGQNVTLSCEQNLNHDAMYWYRQDPGQGLRLIYYSQIVNDFQKGDIAEGYSVSREKKESFPLTVTSAQKNPTAFYLCASSIPGGADEKLFFGSGTQLSVL.

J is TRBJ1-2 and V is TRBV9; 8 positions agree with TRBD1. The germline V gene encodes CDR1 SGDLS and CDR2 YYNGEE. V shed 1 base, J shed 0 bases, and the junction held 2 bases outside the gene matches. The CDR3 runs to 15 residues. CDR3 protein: CASSVQGAPNYGYTF. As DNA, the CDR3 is TGTGCCAGCAGCGTACAGGGGGCTCCTAACTATGGCTACACCTTC.

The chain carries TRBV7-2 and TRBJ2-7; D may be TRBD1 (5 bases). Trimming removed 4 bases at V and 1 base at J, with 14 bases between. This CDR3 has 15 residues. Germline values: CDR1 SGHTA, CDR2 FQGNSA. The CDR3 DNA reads TGTGCCAGCAGCTCAAGCCCTCGACAGTCCTACGAGCAGTACTTC. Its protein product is CASSSSPRQSYEQYF.